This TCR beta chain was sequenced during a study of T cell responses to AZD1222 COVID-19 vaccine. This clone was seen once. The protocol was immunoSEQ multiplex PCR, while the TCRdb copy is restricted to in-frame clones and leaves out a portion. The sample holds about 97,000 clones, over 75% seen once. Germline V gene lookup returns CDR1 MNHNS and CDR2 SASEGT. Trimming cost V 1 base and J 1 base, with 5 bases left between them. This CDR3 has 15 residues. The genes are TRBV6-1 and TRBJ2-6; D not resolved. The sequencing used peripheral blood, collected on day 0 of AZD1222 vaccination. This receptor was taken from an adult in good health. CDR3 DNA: TGTGCCAGCAGTGAAGGGGGATCTGGGGCCAACGTCCTGACTTTC. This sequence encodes CASSEGGSGANVLTF.